The 25 T cell receptor beta chains below were found in one sample sequenced in a study of cytomegalovirus exposure and HLA in healthy donors. PCR amplification relied on 60 Vbeta primers (plus 13 Jbeta primers). This table comes from immunoSEQ multiplex PCR, and its TCRdb copy is limited to in-frame clones, with some not included. The sample carries some 150,000 clones, roughly four fifths recorded once. Sequencing used PBMCs. Every receptor here comes from a man aged 45-65 years in good health and CMV-seropositive.

This chain connects TRBV14 to TRBJ2-1, with 11 bases identical to TRBD2. The germline V gene has CDR1 SGHDN and CDR2 FVKESK. The CDR3 totals 13 residues. V gave up 0 bases and J gave up 12 bases; unmatched junction bases: 1. The chain's CDR3 is CASSQETSGTQFF. The CDR3 coding sequence is TGTGCCAGCAGCCAAGAGACTAGCGGGACGCAGTTCTTC. Complete variable domain (other parts from reference TRBV14 and TRBJ2-1): EAGVTQFPSHSVIEKGQTVTLRCDPISGHDNLYWYRRVMGKEIKFLLHFVKESKQDESGMPNNRFLAERTGGTYSTLKVQPAELEDSGVYFCASSQETSGTQFFGPGTRLTVL.

The chain has TRBV7-2 and TRBJ1-1; D perhaps matches TRBD1 (5 bases). Germline loops: CDR1 SGHTA, CDR2 FQGNSA. V dropped 7 bases and J dropped 5 bases, with 17 bases sitting between them. CDR3 length: 14 residues. CDR3 sequence: CASTQGLVGTEAFF. The CDR3 nucleotides read TGTGCCAGCACCCAGGGCCTCGTGGGAACTGAAGCTTTCTTT.

In the case of this clone: The junction differs from germline at one of its ends, possibly a read error. The chain joins TRBV7-9 to TRBJ2-1, with 12 bases fitting TRBD2. Germline CDR1 is SEHNR and CDR2 is FQNEAQ (reference sequence). This CDR3 has 16 amino acids. DNA for the CDR3: TGTGCCAGCAGCTTAGGACTAGCGGGAGTCTACCATGAGCAGTTCTTC. Amino acid sequence: CASSLGLAGVYHEQFF.

J is TRBJ2-1 and V is TRBV6-5, with unresolved D. CDR1 is MNHEY and CDR2 is SVGAGI in the germline V gene. The CDR3 loop spans 13 amino acids. V shed 1 base and J shed 3 bases, with 4 bases lying between them. This CDR3 reads CASSYYYYNEQFF. In DNA form, the CDR3 reads TGTGCCAGCAGTTACTATTACTACAATGAGCAGTTCTTC.

The V and J genes are TRBV21-1 and TRBJ1-4; no check of the table's D call, TRBD1, against the DNA was made. TRBV21-1 is a pseudogene. The CDR3 has 15 amino acids. CDR3 residues: CASRAGTGVCEKLFF. CDR3 bases: TGTGCCAGCAGGGCCGGGACAGGAGTTTGTGAAAAACTGTTTTTT.

This chain joins TRBV5-1 and TRBJ1-2, with 8 bases that match TRBD1. The CDR3 contains 14 residues. Germline V gives CDR1 SGHRS, CDR2 YFSETQ. After removal of 6 bases from V and 4 bases from J, the junction contained 8 bases not matched to a gene. In DNA, the CDR3 is TGCGCCAGCAAGACAGGGGCCCCTGGCTATGGCTACACCTTC. This translates into CASKTGAPGYGYTF.

This clone was seen a single time. The rearrangement uses TRBV10-3 and TRBJ2-5; possibly TRBD1 for D (6 bases). Per the germline V gene, CDR1 is ENHRY and CDR2 is SYGVKD. This CDR3 spans 13 amino acids. Trimming stripped 10 bases from V and 4 bases from J, with 16 bases between. CDR3 sequence (DNA): TGTGCCACAACCAACAGGGTAGGAGAGACCCAGTACTTC. Its translation is CATTNRVGETQYF.

The chain has TRBV18 and TRBJ1-1, with 8 bases identical to TRBD1. The V gene end was trimmed by 3 bases and the J gene end by 5 bases; junction bases not matched to a gene: 11. Germline V CDR1 and CDR2: KGHSH, LQKENI. CDR3 length equals 16 residues. The CDR3 sequence is CASSPTLNRGDTEAFF. Written as DNA, the CDR3 is TGTGCCAGCTCACCCACCCTGAACAGGGGGGATACTGAAGCTTTCTTT. The full variable domain, its missing parts supplied by reference TRBV18 and TRBJ1-1, is NAGVMQNPRHLVRRRGQEARLRCSPMKGHSHVYWYRQLPEEGLKFMVYLQKENIIDESGMPKERFSAEFPKEGPSILRIQQVVRGDSAAYFCASSPTLNRGDTEAFFGQGTRLTVV.

V gene TRBV29-1 combines with J gene TRBJ2-1, with D possibly being TRBD2 (5 bases). Germline CDR1 is SQVTM and CDR2 is ANQGSEA. With 6 bases removed from V and 10 bases from J, the gap between germline ends came to 16 bases. The length of the CDR3 is 12 residues. The CDR3 loop is CSVAAGRGEQFF. DNA for the CDR3: TGCAGCGTGGCGGCGGGCCGAGGAGAGCAGTTCTTC.

The CDR3 reads CASKGQASSYGYTF. CDR3 DNA: TGTGCCAGCAAAGGACAGGCCTCTTCCTATGGCTACACCTTC. The chain couples TRBV28 to TRBJ1-2; TRBD1 agrees at 7 bases. V was pared by 7 bases and J by 4 bases, with 9 bases of the junction left unmatched. Germline assignment: CDR1 MDHEN and CDR2 SYDVKM. The CDR3 has 14 residues.

The chain uses TRBV7-2 and TRBJ2-1; tentative D call: TRBD1 (6 bases). Germline CDR1 SGHTA, CDR2 FQGNSA. Trimming removed 3 bases from V and 4 bases from J, with 10 bases in between. CDR3 length: 14 residues. The CDR3: CASSFGQQYNEQFF. Here the CDR3 DNA reads TGTGCCAGCAGCTTCGGACAGCAATACAATGAGCAGTTCTTC. The variable domain in full, with the rest retrieved from reference TRBV7-2 and TRBJ2-1, is GAGVSQSPSNKVTEKGKDVELRCDPISGHTALYWYRQSLGQGLEFLIYFQGNSAPDKSGLPSDRFSAERTGGSVSTLTIQRTQQEDSAVYLCASSFGQQYNEQFFGPGTRLTVL.

The rearrangement uses TRBV5-1 and TRBJ2-5; 8 bases match TRBD1. Germline assignment: CDR1 SGHRS and CDR2 YFSETQ. The CDR3 contains 15 residues. V trimming: 4 bases; J trimming: 0 bases; junction bases outside the gene matches: 5. For the CDR3, the DNA is TGCGCCAGCAGCATAGGACAGGGCTACCAAGAGACCCAGTACTTC. This encodes CASSIGQGYQETQYF.

The chain joins TRBV7-6 to TRBJ2-2; D possibly corresponds to TRBD1 (6 bases). The CDR3 loop spans 13 amino acids. V was clipped by 5 bases and J by 8 bases, with 12 bases between them. Germline values: CDR1 SGHVS, CDR2 FNYEAQ. CDR3 in DNA: TGTGCCAGCAGCCAACGACAGGTTGGGGAGCTGTTTTTT. Residues: CASSQRQVGELFF.

This chain connects TRBV9 to TRBJ2-1, with D possibly TRBD2 on 6 matching bases. Per the germline V gene, CDR1 is SGDLS and CDR2 is YYNGEE. The CDR3 loop spans 15 amino acids. The V end lost 5 bases, the J end lost 2 bases, and 14 bases lay between the germline ends. The CDR3 region is CASSAGPAAYNEQFF. For the CDR3, the DNA is TGTGCCAGCAGTGCGGGACCAGCGGCCTACAATGAGCAGTTCTTC.

The rearrangement links TRBV7-9 to TRBJ1-1, with D possibly being TRBD1 (6 bases). CDR3 length: 14 residues. Between the trimmed V and J ends, which lost 1 base and 1 base, there was a span of 7 bases. CDR1 and CDR2 (germline): SEHNR, FQNEAQ (reference sequence). In nucleotides, the CDR3 is TGTGCCAGCAGCTTAGAGACAGGGAACACTGAAGCTTTCTTT. Translating gives CASSLETGNTEAFF. Full variable domain (outside the CDR3, taken from reference TRBV7-9 and TRBJ1-1): DTGVSQNPRHKITKRGQNVTFRCDPISEHNRLYWYRQTLGQGPEFLTYFQNEAQLEKSRLLSDRFSAERPKGSFSTLEIQRTEQGDSAMYLCASSLETGNTEAFFGQGTRLTVV.

This rearrangement joins TRBV7-6 to TRBJ2-6, with 9 bases matching TRBD1. Germline trimming cut 4 bases from V and 0 bases from J; bases unmatched to any gene: 4. CDR3 length: 17 amino acids. CDR1 and CDR2 from the germline V gene are SGHVS and FNYEAQ. The CDR3 sequence is CASSSGQGFSGANVLTF. CDR3 nucleotides: TGTGCCAGCAGCTCGGGACAGGGTTTCTCTGGGGCCAACGTCCTGACTTTC.

V gene TRBV10-3 combines with J gene TRBJ1-2, with a tentative D call TRBD1 (6 bases). The CDR3 has 14 amino acids. Germline V gene data show CDR1 as ENHRY and CDR2 as SYGVKD. V shed 2 bases and J shed 3 bases, with 10 bases lying between them. CDR3 region: CAISEATGDYGYTF. The DNA of the CDR3 is TGTGCCATCAGTGAGGCGACAGGAGACTATGGCTACACCTTC.

Details on this clone: This same CDR3 is encoded by further DNA sequences in the sample. The chain uses TRBV4-3 and TRBJ2-7; D is unclear. The CDR3 contains 13 residues. Trimming shortened V by 0 bases and J by 1 base, and 4 bases separated the two germline ends. Germline CDR1 LGHNA, CDR2 YSLEER. The CDR3 nucleotides are TGCGCCAGCAGCCAAGATCGGTCCTACGAGCAGTACTTC. It encodes CASSQDRSYEQYF.

The CDR3 spells CASNPESGAATEAFF. In nucleotides, the CDR3 is TGTGCCAGCAACCCTGAATCAGGGGCGGCCACTGAAGCTTTCTTT. The gene calls are TRBV6-1 and TRBJ1-1, with D perhaps matching TRBD1 (6 bases). The CDR3 length is 15 residues. CDR1 and CDR2 from the germline V gene are MNHNS and SASEGT. Trimming shortened V by 7 bases and J by 4 bases, and 19 bases separated the two germline ends.

The genes are TRBV13 and TRBJ1-2; 9 bases fit TRBD1. J gave up 7 bases and V 4 bases, and 10 bases lay outside the gene matches. The CDR3 runs 15 residues. The germline V gene encodes CDR1 PRHDT and CDR2 FYEKMQ (reference sequence). The chain's CDR3 is CASSSGQGRVSGYTF. DNA of the CDR3: TGTGCCAGCAGCTCCGGACAGGGGAGGGTGAGTGGCTACACCTTC.

The chain recombines TRBV7-2 with TRBJ2-7, with 9 bases lining up with TRBD2. Germline V gene data show CDR1 as SGHTA and CDR2 as FQGNSA. V shed 2 bases, J shed 7 bases, and the junction held 9 bases outside the gene matches. The CDR3 has 15 amino acids. CDR3 residues: CASSLILSGSREQYF. The CDR3 DNA sequence: TGTGCCAGCAGCTTAATCCTTAGCGGGAGTCGAGAGCAGTACTTC. Using reference TRBV7-2 and TRBJ2-7 for the parts outside the CDR3, the full variable domain is GAGVSQSPSNKVTEKGKDVELRCDPISGHTALYWYRQSLGQGLEFLIYFQGNSAPDKSGLPSDRFSAERTGGSVSTLTIQRTQQEDSAVYLCASSLILSGSREQYFGPGTRLTVT.

The chain carries TRBV9 and TRBJ1-3, with D hard to call. Germline V lookup: CDR1 SGDLS, CDR2 YYNGEE. Trimming cost V 4 bases and J 8 bases, with 16 bases left between them. The CDR3 length is 14 residues. The CDR3 DNA reads TGTGCCAGCAGCCCACATTGGACTTGGGACACCATATATTTT. It translates to CASSPHWTWDTIYF.

The V gene is TRBV7-2, the J gene TRBJ1-4; 12 bases agree with TRBD1. This CDR3 region has 14 residues. CDR1 SGHTA and CDR2 FQGNSA come from the germline V gene. The ends lost 4 bases at V and 8 bases at J; junction bases unmatched: 2. The CDR3 spells CASSWDRGREKLFF. CDR3 coding DNA: TGTGCCAGCAGCTGGGACAGGGGGCGAGAAAAACTGTTTTTT.

The V call is TRBV5-5, the J call TRBJ1-1; 7 bases are shared with TRBD1. The length of the CDR3 is 15 residues. With 0 bases clipped from V and 1 base from J, the junction kept 3 bases outside the gene matches. Germline lookup yields CDR1 SGHKS and CDR2 YYEKEE (reference sequence). The DNA for the CDR3 is TGTGCCAGCAGCTTGGTGGACAGGAGGAACACTGAAGCTTTCTTT. This encodes CASSLVDRRNTEAFF.

The V gene is TRBV6-5, the J gene TRBJ2-3, with D uncertain. The V gene lost 0 bases and the J gene lost 4 bases, with 8 bases spanning the gap. The germline CDR1 and CDR2 sequences are MNHEY and SVGAGI. This CDR3 spans 14 amino acids. In nucleotides, the CDR3 is TGTGCCAGCAGTTACTCCCCTCCCCCAGATACGCAGTATTTT. Translating it yields CASSYSPPPDTQYF.